These 17 T cell receptor beta chains were sequenced from one sample in a study of T-cell memory formation after mild COVID-19 (TCRdb year 2021). Libraries were prepared through 5' RACE. The sequencer was an Illumina NovaSeq 6000. TCRdb reworked the public reads: Q25 trimming with fastp, MiXCR clone assembly, productive beta chains retained. Duplicate CDR3 protein sequences are folded into a single record with the most common DNA and genes. In all, the sample holds 450,000 or so distinct CDR3 sequences, and about 23% of those were seen once. The ten largest clones capture roughly an eighth of the sample. Sequencing was performed on PBMCs or a T cell subset sorted from them (not recorded which). These receptor sequences come from an adult woman who had mild COVID-19 (a few samples of this study predate the infection). The sample titles of this study are shuffled in the database, so cell type and time point are left out; the donor was told from shared clones.

This chain connects TRBV6-1 to TRBJ1-5; TRBD1 might be the D (5 bases). The germline gives CDR1 MNHNS, CDR2 SASEGT. V lost 8 bases and J lost 9, with 17 bases in between. There are 13 residues in the CDR3. CDR3 amino acids: CASAGGLATPQHF. The CDR3 DNA reads as TGTGCCAGCGCTGGGGGTTTAGCGACGCCCCAGCATTTT.

The table lists this clonotype with a few counts. This chain joins TRBV12-3 or TRBV12-4 and TRBJ2-7, with 11 bases fitting TRBD2. The length of the CDR3 is 15 residues. Trimming removed 6 bases from V and 5 bases from J; junction bases left unmatched: 9. The CDR3 bases are TGTGCCAGCAGACCTGGACTAGCGGGTTACCACGAGCAGTACTTC. Amino acid sequence: CASRPGLAGYHEQYF.

This clonotype showed up just a few times. This chain connects TRBV5-6 to TRBJ2-2; the match to TRBD2 covers 13 bases. Germline-derived CDR1 and CDR2 are SGHDT and YYEEEE. V shed 3 bases, J shed 4 bases, and the junction held 3 bases outside the gene matches. This CDR3 has 16 amino acids. The DNA of the CDR3 is TGTGCCAGCAGCTCCTGGACTAGCGGGAGCACCGGGGAGCTGTTTTTT. It is translated as CASSSWTSGSTGELFF.

This clonotype occurred a few times. This chain joins TRBV5-6 and TRBJ2-7, with 9 bases aligning to TRBD1. The V gene's germline CDR1 is SGHDT and CDR2 YYEEEE. J was trimmed by 3 bases and V by 5 bases; bases with no gene match: 6. This CDR3 spans 14 amino acids. The CDR3 loop reads CASSYGQGFYEQYF. CDR3 in DNA: TGTGCCAGCAGTTACGGACAGGGGTTCTACGAGCAGTACTTC.

The chain joins TRBV6-1 to TRBJ2-1; TRBD2 aligns across 10 bases. V was clipped by 2 bases and J by 10 bases; unmatched bases: 14. This CDR3 has 17 residues. The germline V gene encodes CDR1 MNHNS and CDR2 SASEGT. DNA for the CDR3: TGTGCCAGCAGTGAAAGCTGGGCTAGCGGGAGTAAGGAAGAGCAGTTCTTC. Translation: CASSESWASGSKEEQFF.

The chain joins TRBV27 to TRBJ2-7, with 9 nucleotides matching TRBD1. The CDR3 sequence is 14 residues long. CDR1 and CDR2 (germline): MNHEY, SMNVEV (reference sequence). Losses at the gene ends were 1 base for V and 7 bases for J; bases not matched to a gene: 5. This CDR3 is CASSLLGQGQEQYF. In nucleotides, the CDR3 is TGTGCCAGCAGTTTATTGGGACAGGGTCAAGAGCAGTACTTC.

This clonotype has a handful of counts. V and J are TRBV2 and TRBJ2-3; 8 positions agree with TRBD2. Losses at the gene ends were 3 bases for V and 4 bases for J; bases not matched to a gene: 6. This CDR3 contains 15 residues. Germline CDR1 is SNHLY and CDR2 is FYNNEI. The CDR3 DNA is TGTGCCAGCAGTGATGCGGGGGGCGGGCCAGATACGCAGTATTTT. As protein: CASSDAGGGPDTQYF.

The J gene is TRBJ2-7, the V gene TRBV12-3 or TRBV12-4; 8 bases match TRBD1. CDR3 length: 13 residues. The V gene end was trimmed by 3 bases and the J gene end by 5 bases; junction bases not matched to a gene: 3. The CDR3 is CASSLGQADEQYF. The CDR3 bases are TGTGCCAGCAGTTTGGGACAGGCCGACGAGCAGTACTTC.

The chain couples TRBV7-6 to TRBJ1-6, with 9 bases matching TRBD1. There are 16 residues in the CDR3. The junction had 7 bases not matched to a gene; V was cut back by 6 bases and J by 4 bases. Germline lookup yields CDR1 SGHVS and CDR2 FNYEAQ. The CDR3 DNA reads TGTGCCAGCAGTTCCGGGACAGGGCTTTATAATTCACCCCTCCACTTT. Amino acids: CASSSGTGLYNSPLHF.

The chain carries TRBV7-3 and TRBJ2-1; TRBD2 matches at 8 bases. The CDR3 length is 16 residues. Trimming at V came to 5 bases and at J to 0 bases, leaving 6 bases not matched to a gene. Germline V CDR1 and CDR2: SGHTA, FQGTGA. CDR3 DNA sequence: TGTGCCAGCAGCACCCAGCGGGGGAGCTCCTACAATGAGCAGTTCTTC. Protein: CASSTQRGSSYNEQFF.

The V call is TRBV9, the J call TRBJ2-7; D may match TRBD1 or TRBD2 (5 bases each). The CDR3 loop spans 14 amino acids. Trimming pared 2 bases from V and 2 bases from J, leaving 11 bases between. CDR1 and CDR2 (germline): SGDLS, YYNGEE. CDR3 loop: CASSVGTTTYEQYF. The DNA for the CDR3 is TGTGCCAGCAGCGTGGGGACGACCACCTACGAGCAGTACTTC.

This clonotype was observed a few times. The rearrangement links TRBV5-1 to TRBJ2-3; D perhaps matches TRBD2 (5 bases). This CDR3 has 14 amino acids. CDR1 is SGHRS and CDR2 is YFSETQ in the germline V gene. Trimming left V 4 bases short and J 2 bases short, with 11 bases between. CDR3 sequence (DNA): TGCGCCAGCAGCCTGGAGGCTAACACAGATACGCAGTATTTT. Its translation is CASSLEANTDTQYF.

V and J are TRBV7-8 and TRBJ2-6, with D unresolved. V gave up 5 bases and J gave up 0 bases, with 20 bases separating them. Germline CDR1 SGHVS, CDR2 FQNEAQ. This CDR3 is built from 19 residues. CDR3 in DNA: TGTGCCAGCAGCCCGCGCAGTGGCCCTCGCAACTCTGGGGCCAACGTCCTGACTTTC. This sequence encodes CASSPRSGPRNSGANVLTF.

Remarks on this clonotype: At one end, the junction sequence differs from germline, possibly due to a read error. This rearrangement joins TRBV19 to TRBJ1-5; 7 bases line up with TRBD1. Per germline, CDR1 LNHDA and CDR2 SQIVND (reference sequence). The CDR3 is made up of 11 amino acids. CDR3 DNA: TGTGCCAGTAGTCTCGACAGGGCGCTGTATTTT. Encoded protein: CASSLDRALYF. The variable domain in full, completed from reference TRBV19 and TRBJ1-5, reads DGGITQSPKYLFRKEGQNVTLSCEQNLNHDAMYWYRQDPGQGLRLIYYSQIVNDFQKGDIAEGYSVSREKKESFPLTVTSAQKNPTAFYLCASSLDRALYFGDGTRLSIL.

The chain recombines TRBV2 with TRBJ1-2; 9 bases align to TRBD1. The CDR3 is 13 amino acids. From germline, CDR1 is SNHLY and CDR2 FYNNEI. With V trimmed by 2 bases and J by 9 bases, 4 bases remained unmatched. For the CDR3, the DNA is TGTGCCAGCAGTGAATGGACAGGGGTGAGCTACACCTTC. This sequence encodes CASSEWTGVSYTF.

A few counts support this clonotype. This chain uses TRBV5-1 with TRBJ2-1; D possibly corresponds to TRBD1 (6 bases). Germline lookup yields CDR1 SGHRS and CDR2 YFSETQ. V lost 2 bases to trimming and J lost 0 bases, with 9 bases between them. The CDR3 contains 15 residues. CDR3 loop: CASSLTGNSYNEQFF. The CDR3 coding sequence is TGCGCCAGCAGCTTAACAGGGAACTCCTACAATGAGCAGTTCTTC. The full variable domain, in which reference TRBV5-1 and TRBJ2-1 provide the parts outside the CDR3, is KAGVTQTPRYLIKTRGQQVTLSCSPISGHRSVSWYQQTPGQGLQFLFEYFSETQRNKGNFPGRFSGRQFSNSRSEMNVSTLELGDSALYLCASSLTGNSYNEQFFGPGTRLTVL.

The J gene is TRBJ2-7, the V gene TRBV7-2, with 7 bases matching TRBD1. The CDR3 length is 14 residues. Germline V gives CDR1 SGHTA, CDR2 FQGNSA. V lost 10 bases and J lost 0; bases outside the gene matches: 9. This CDR3 is CANARTGSSYEQYF. The CDR3 nucleotides are TGTGCCAACGCCCGGACAGGAAGCTCCTACGAGCAGTACTTC. Together with reference TRBV7-2 and TRBJ2-7, the CDR3 gives the full variable domain: GAGVSQSPSNKVTEKGKDVELRCDPISGHTALYWYRQSLGQGLEFLIYFQGNSAPDKSGLPSDRFSAERTGGSVSTLTIQRTQQEDSAVYLCANARTGSSYEQYFGPGTRLTVT.